The count of the clone carrying this TCR beta chain is one. Profiled with immunoSEQ multiplex PCR; TCRdb holds only in-frame clones, not every one. The table has 250,000 to 300,000 clones, about four fifths seen once. Germline loops: CDR1 SGHVS, CDR2 FQNEAQ. V lost 1 base, J lost 6 bases, and 12 bases lay in between. This CDR3 comprises 15 residues. This record belongs to a study of blood T cell repertoires in COVID-19. The specimen was PBMCs or T cells enriched from blood (not recorded which). The chain carries TRBV7-8 and TRBJ1-4; TRBD1 is a possible D gene (6 bases). The TCR comes from a man aged 50 or older who had recovered from COVID-19. CDR3 DNA sequence: TGTGCCAGCAGCTTAGATGGGGGGGCAGATGAAAAACTGTTTTTT. Protein: CASSLDGGADEKLFF.